The TCR beta chain under discussion was sequenced for a study of blood T cell repertoires in COVID-19. Original analysis: Quantification of nucleated cells was approximated via reference gene primer amplification. Sequencing used immunoSEQ multiplex PCR; TCRdb keeps in-frame clones, though not all of them. D and trimming were read from the DNA, whereas the V and J calls and clone size are those reported in that table. The sample records about 310,000 clones, 90% being singletons. The clonotype comes from a woman between 40 and 55 years old with COVID-19, enrolled during active disease. The sequenced sample was peripheral blood.

CDR3 sequence reads: CAWVDRWNTEAFF. CDR3 nucleotide sequence: TGTGCCTGGGTCGACAGGTGGAACACTGAAGCTTTCTTT. The rearrangement links TRBV30 to TRBJ1-1; possibly TRBD1 for D (6 bases). With 5 bases removed from V and 1 base from J, the gap between germline ends came to 11 bases. The CDR3 is 13 residues long. Germline values: CDR1 GTSNPN, CDR2 SVGIG (reference sequence).